Here is one TCR beta chain with its context. Its specificity is not known. Profiled with immunoSEQ multiplex PCR; TCRdb holds only in-frame clones, not every one. The sample lists about 69,000 clones, 80% to 90% occurring once. This entry belongs to a study of OX40 agonist ivuxolimab in advanced cancers. Study details: The patients' treatment was ivuxolimab, an agonistic anti-OX40 (CD134) antibody. Administration of intravenous ivuxolimab to patients occurred every 2 weeks at 0.01 to 10 mg/kg.

Samples of blood were obtained at baseline, on cycle 4 day 1, and on cycle 7 day 1. Germline V lookup: CDR1 LNHNV, CDR2 YYDKDF (reference sequence). The CDR3 is made up of 14 amino acids. V was clipped by 4 bases and J by 4 bases, with 13 bases between them. The study, taken as a whole, reports: Circulating CD4+ and CD8+ T cells showed clonal expansion by week 6 at 0.1 to 3.0 mg/kg.

This chain uses TRBV15 with TRBJ2-5, with D perhaps matching TRBD1 or TRBD2 (5 bases each). Sequenced material: CD4+ or CD8+ T cells sorted from blood, taken in a trial of the OX40 agonist ivuxolimab. This TCR derives from an adult with an advanced solid tumor such as melanoma, head and neck, liver or kidney cancer. The DNA for the CDR3 is TGTGCCACCAGCACTTCCTCAGGGACAGAGACCCAGTACTTC. This encodes CATSTSSGTETQYF.